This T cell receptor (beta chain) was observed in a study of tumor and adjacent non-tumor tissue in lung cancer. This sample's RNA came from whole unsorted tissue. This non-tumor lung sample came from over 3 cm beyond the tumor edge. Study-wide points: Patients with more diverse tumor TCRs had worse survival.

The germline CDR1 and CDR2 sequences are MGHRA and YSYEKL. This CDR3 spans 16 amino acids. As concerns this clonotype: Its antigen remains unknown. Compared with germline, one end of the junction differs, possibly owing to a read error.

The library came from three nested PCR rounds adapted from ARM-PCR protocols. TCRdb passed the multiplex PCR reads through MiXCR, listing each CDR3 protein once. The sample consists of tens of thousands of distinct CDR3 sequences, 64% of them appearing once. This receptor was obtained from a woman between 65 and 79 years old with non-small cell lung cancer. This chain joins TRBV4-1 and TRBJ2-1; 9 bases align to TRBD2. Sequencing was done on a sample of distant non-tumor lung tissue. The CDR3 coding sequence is TGCGCCGGCAGCCCAGAGGGGACTAGCTCCACCAATGAGCAGTTCTTC. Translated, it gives CAGSPEGTSSTNEQFF.